The rows below give T cell receptor beta chains drawn from one sample of a study of PD-L1 blockade in urothelial cancer. Produced via immunoSEQ multiplex PCR; TCRdb's table is partial and in-frame only. This repertoire shows about 95,000 clones, around 86% found once; its top ten account for 2%. Here the sequenced sample was PBMCs, taken around atezolizumab (anti-PD-L1) treatment. These receptors came from a man in his sixties with urothelial cancer. Each CDR3 is given with its conserved first and last residue. D genes are given only for firm matches. Clone size appears in some rows only: once, few, many, or a class for an expanded clone.

>.|TRBV9|.|TRBJ1-1
TGTGCCAGCAGCGTACGGGACACTGAAGCTTTCTTT
CASSVRDTEAFF
>.|TRBV30|.|TRBJ2-2
TGTGCCTGGAGTGTACGGGACACGCTGTTAGGGGAGCTGTTTTTT
CAWSVRDTLLGELFF
>.|TRBV7-3|.|TRBJ2-3
TGTGCCAGCAGCCTAGGGGTTTCGACAGATACGCAGTATTTT
CASSLGVSTDTQYF
>.|TRBV10-3|.|TRBJ1-2
TGTGCCATCAGTGAGTCGTACAGCTATGGCTACACCTTC
CAISESYSYGYTF
>.|TRBV25-1|TRBD1|TRBJ2-7
TGTGCCAGCCGAGGACAGGGAGTCGACGAGCAGTACTTC
CASRGQGVDEQYF
>once|TRBV10-1|.|TRBJ2-2
TGCGCCAGCAGTGTTCCAGGGTTGGACACCGGGGAGCTGTTTTTT
CASSVPGLDTGELFF
>.|TRBV5-3|.|TRBJ1-2
TGTGCCAGAAGCTTGGCCCTGAGAGACGGCGGAGGAGGCTACACCTTC
CARSLALRDGGGGYTF
>.|TRBV5-1|.|TRBJ1-2
TGCGCCAGCAGCTTCGGGTCAGGCAGGGCAGGCTACACCTTC
CASSFGSGRAGYTF
>.|TRBV4-2|.|TRBJ2-3
TGTGCCAGCAGCCAAGATTATCCGGGTTCCCTCACAGATACGCAGTATTTT
CASSQDYPGSLTDTQYF
>.|TRBV28|.|TRBJ1-2
TGTGCCAGCACCATCGGAGGGCAGGGAATTATTAACTATGGCTACACCTTC
CASTIGGQGIINYGYTF
>.|TRBV9|TRBD2|TRBJ2-1
TGTGCCAGCAGCCCCCTTCCCGGACTAGCGGGAGTGCATGAGCAGTTCTTC
CASSPLPGLAGVHEQFF
>.|TRBV5-4|.|TRBJ2-7
TGTGCCAGCAGCTTGGGACTTGGCGAGCAGTACTTC
CASSLGLGEQYF
>.|TRBV10-2|.|TRBJ1-5
TGCGCCAGCAGTGAAGCGGGGAGTTATAGCAATCAGCCCCAGCATTTT
CASSEAGSYSNQPQHF
>.|TRBV9|.|TRBJ1-2
TGTGCCAGCAGCGTTACCTTAGGGGATGGCTACACCTTC
CASSVTLGDGYTF
>.|TRBV18|TRBD1|TRBJ2-1
TGTGCCAGCTCACCACAGGCCGGGCGGACAGGGGCCTACAATGAGCAGTTCTTC
CASSPQAGRTGAYNEQFF
>.|TRBV19|TRBD1|TRBJ1-6
TGTGCCAGTAGTCCACGACAGGGGGTTAATTCACCCCTCCACTTT
CASSPRQGVNSPLHF
>.|TRBV10-2|TRBD2|TRBJ2-2
TGCGCCAGCACCCTTACCGGGGGGACCGGGGAGCTGTTTTTT
CASTLTGGTGELFF